The clone carrying this T cell receptor (beta chain) was counted ten times or more. The antigen remains unidentified. RNA transcripts yielded amplified TCR beta CDR3 regions. A set of HTBI primers served as the primers for a first-round RT-PCR of the TCR CDR3. TCRdb redid the calling of the multiplex PCR reads with MiXCR, one entry per CDR3 protein. The profile shows more than 40,000 distinct CDR3 sequences, 49% of them singletons. The CDR3 spans 14 residues. V gave up 6 bases and J gave up 4 bases, with 16 bases separating them. Germline V CDR1 and CDR2: MNHEY, SVGAGI. The sample comes from a study of T cells in Graves' hyperthyroidism and ophthalmopathy. Study-level results: Blood also held most thyroid clonotypes expanded beyond 0.001. From stable hyperthyroidism, ophthalmopathy was separated by a 13 V-J model.

V usage is TRBV6-5 and J usage is TRBJ2-7; D is perhaps TRBD2 (5 bases). This clonotype was sampled from a woman aged 45-65 years with Graves' hyperthyroidism. Material: peripheral blood or thyroid tissue (not recorded which). The CDR3 DNA sequence: TGTGCCAGCAGCCCCGGGAACCCGTCGTACGAGCAGTACTTC. Translating it yields CASSPGNPSYEQYF.